This entry describes one T cell receptor beta chain. Its antigen is unidentified. This sample was taken from a study of cytomegalovirus exposure and HLA in healthy donors. Study at large: Approximately 81% of 398 genotyped donors fell in the Caucasian-associated ancestry cluster. General study results and limits: In the analysis, some V segments, TRBV6-2 and TRBV6-3 included, were excluded as indistinguishable. In a later analysis, HLA-associated TCR beta chains were more clonally expanded than equally common others.

Each donor's status was that of a healthy bone marrow donor. This CDR3 is built from 13 residues. Germline CDR1 SQVTM, CDR2 ANQGSEA. The PCR contained 60 Vbeta and 13 Jbeta primers. Method: immunoSEQ multiplex PCR; TCRdb's copy keeps in-frame clones and lacks some. The data contain fewer than 200,000 clones, 84% of them seen just once; the ten biggest clones take up about 1%. This sequence was found in a man under 40 in good health and CMV-seronegative. Sequenced sample: PBMCs. The V call is TRBV29-1, the J call TRBJ2-5, with TRBD1 as a possible D gene (5 bases). CDR3 bases: TGCAGTACCCAGATGGGGCTCGGGGAGACCCAGTACTTC. Translated: CSTQMGLGETQYF. Supplemented by reference TRBV29-1 and TRBJ2-5, the full variable domain reads SAVISQKPSRDICQRGTSLTIQCQVDSQVTMMFWYRQQPGQSLTLIATANQGSEATYESGFVIDKFPISRPNLTFSTLTVSNMSPEDSSIYLCSTQMGLGETQYFGPGTRLLVL.